The rows below give T cell receptor beta chains drawn from one sample of a study of cytomegalovirus exposure and HLA in healthy donors. Produced via immunoSEQ multiplex PCR; TCRdb's table is partial and in-frame only. The data show some 120,000 clones, around three quarters seen once. The sequencing sample was made of PBMCs. Every receptor here comes from a man aged 35-49 years in good health and CMV-seropositive. Each CDR3 is given with its conserved first and last residue. D genes are given only for firm matches. Some rows have no size entry. The others give once, few or many, or a class for an expanded clone.

D gene	clone size	V gene	J gene	CDR3 DNA	CDR3 protein
TRBD1	NA	TRBV4-2	TRBJ2-3	TGTGCCAGCAGCCCATCGGACAGGGGGACAGATACGCAGTATTTT	CASSPSDRGTDTQYF
NA	NA	TRBV6-1	TRBJ2-1	TGTGCCAGCAGTGTTGGGGGGAGGAATGAGCAGTTCTTC	CASSVGGRNEQFF
TRBD1	few	TRBV18	TRBJ2-7	TGTGCCAGCTCACCCCGGGACAGCCACTACGAGCAGTACTTC	CASSPRDSHYEQYF
NA	NA	TRBV9	TRBJ1-2	TGTGCCAGCAGCGTATCCAATAACTATGGCTACACCTTC	CASSVSNNYGYTF
NA	NA	TRBV6-6	TRBJ2-7	TGTGCCAGCAGTCCCTACCCCCCAGGGTACGAGCAGTACTTC	CASSPYPPGYEQYF
TRBD2	NA	TRBV7-3	TRBJ2-3	TGTGCCAGCAGCCTCAGACTAGCGGGGGGGGGCACAGATACGCAGTATTTT	CASSLRLAGGGTDTQYF
TRBD1	NA	TRBV25-1	TRBJ2-7	TGTGCCAGCAGTGAATGGACAGGGGGAAAAAACGAGCAGTACTTC	CASSEWTGGKNEQYF
TRBD1	NA	TRBV11-2	TRBJ2-7	TGTGCCAGCAGCTTTAGTAGAGGCAGGGGGCGCGAGCAGTACTTC	CASSFSRGRGREQYF
NA	NA	TRBV18	TRBJ1-5	TGTGCCAGCTCATCGAACACCATAGGAGCACTCAATCAGCCCCAGCATTTT	CASSSNTIGALNQPQHF
NA	NA	TRBV9	TRBJ1-3	TGTGCCAGCAGCGTAGCCAGGGGTACTGGAAACACCATATATTTT	CASSVARGTGNTIYF
NA	NA	TRBV23-1	TRBJ2-7	TGCGCCAGCAGTCAATCGACGCAGGGTCTCCCCTACGAGCAGTACTTC	CASSQSTQGLPYEQYF
NA	NA	TRBV4-3	TRBJ1-6	TGCGCCAGCAGCCACCGAATTCAAGAGGGCCGACGCTCTTCACCCCTCCACTTT	CASSHRIQEGRRSSPLHF
TRBD2	few	TRBV4-2	TRBJ2-3	TGTGCCAGCAGCCAAGCTAGCGGGGGGGCAGATACGCAGTATTTT	CASSQASGGADTQYF
NA	NA	TRBV5-1	TRBJ2-3	TGCGCCAGCAGCTTGGCCGGAGCTAGCACAGATACGCAGTATTTT	CASSLAGASTDTQYF
TRBD1	few	TRBV18	TRBJ2-7	TGTGCCAGCTCACACCCCGGACAGGGCATCTACGAGCAGTACTTC	CASSHPGQGIYEQYF
TRBD1	NA	TRBV18	TRBJ2-7	TGTGCCAGCTCCGGACAGGGCGGGGACGAGCAGTACTTC	CASSGQGGDEQYF
TRBD1	NA	TRBV7-7	TRBJ2-5	TGTGCTAGCAGCTTCAGCACAGGGGAAGAGACCCAGTACTTC	CASSFSTGEETQYF
TRBD1	few	TRBV19	TRBJ2-2	TGTGCCAGTAGTATAGTCGGCAGGGGGCGCAACACCGGGGAGCTGTTTTTT	CASSIVGRGRNTGELFF
NA	once	TRBV28	TRBJ1-1	TGTGCCAGCAGTTTGCCGGGACATTCGAACACTGAAGCTTTCTTT	CASSLPGHSNTEAFF
NA	NA	TRBV6-5	TRBJ1-6	TGTGCCAGCGGGGGGTCCGAAAGATTGACACCCCTCCACTTT	CASGGSERLTPLHF
NA	few	TRBV28	TRBJ2-3	TGTGCCAGCAGTCCTACTTCAGGGGCGCCTCTCTATCGAGATACGCAGTATTTT	CASSPTSGAPLYRDTQYF
TRBD2	NA	TRBV5-1	TRBJ2-1	TGCGCCAGCAGCCCGAGCGGGGAGATCAATGAGCAGTTCTTC	CASSPSGEINEQFF
TRBD1	NA	TRBV19	TRBJ1-1	TGTGCCAGTAGTATGACAGGGGCCTGGTCAGCTTTCTTT	CASSMTGAWSAFF
TRBD1	NA	TRBV19	TRBJ1-5	TGTGCCAGTAGTGGTCGGACAGGGGTGGAGCCCCAGCATTTT	CASSGRTGVEPQHF
NA	NA	TRBV19	TRBJ1-2	TGTGCCATCGGGGAAGCAGGGGACTATGGCTACACCTTC	CAIGEAGDYGYTF
TRBD2	NA	TRBV28	TRBJ2-7	TGTGCCAGCAGTTTAGGCGGGGGGCCCTCCTACGAGCAGTACTTC	CASSLGGGPSYEQYF
TRBD1	NA	TRBV11-2	TRBJ1-5	TGTGCCAGCAGCTTAGAGGGGACAGACATTCAGCCCCAGCATTTT	CASSLEGTDIQPQHF
TRBD2	NA	TRBV6-6	TRBJ2-5	TGTGCCAGCAGCGAGCGGGGGGGCATAAAGACCCAGTACTTC	CASSERGGIKTQYF
NA	NA	TRBV5-4	TRBJ2-7	TGTGCCAGCAGCTTTCCCGGGAGCTCCTACGAGCAGTACTTC	CASSFPGSSYEQYF
TRBD2	NA	TRBV2	TRBJ2-3	TGTGCCAGCAGCGCTACCCGGGGGGGCCTCGGTACGCAGTATTTT	CASSATRGGLGTQYF
TRBD1	NA	TRBV5-1	TRBJ2-4	TGCGCCAGCAGCCCGGGGACAGGCCTAGCCAAAAACATTCAGTACTTC	CASSPGTGLAKNIQYF
TRBD1	NA	TRBV2	TRBJ1-6	TGTGCCAGCAAGGACAGGGGTACGGATTCACCCCTCCACTTT	CASKDRGTDSPLHF
TRBD1	once	TRBV2	TRBJ1-6	TGTGCCAGCAGTGACCCGGGACAGGAGCATGTCGGGAGTTCACCCCTCCACTTT	CASSDPGQEHVGSSPLHF
TRBD1	NA	TRBV10-1	TRBJ2-4	TGCGCCACCTTAGCGCGAGGGACAGGGGAAGGGATTCAGTACTTC	CATLARGTGEGIQYF
NA	NA	TRBV5-1	TRBJ2-6	TGCGCCAGCAGCTTGGACTCTAGTGGGGCCACCGTCCTGACTTTC	CASSLDSSGATVLTF
NA	NA	TRBV7-2	TRBJ1-4	TGTGCCAGCAGCTTAGATGGGCTAACTAATGAAAAACTGTTTTTT	CASSLDGLTNEKLFF
NA	NA	TRBV9	TRBJ2-1	TGTGCCAGCAGCCTAGGCTACTCTCTTGAGCAGTTCTTC	CASSLGYSLEQFF
TRBD1	few	TRBV19	TRBJ2-1	TGTGCCAGTAGTATAGAGGACAGGGCCAATGAGCAGTTCTTC	CASSIEDRANEQFF
NA	NA	TRBV5-8	TRBJ2-7	TGTGCCAGCAGCTCGCTCCTTCAGGGGTATGAGCAGTACTTC	CASSSLLQGYEQYF
TRBD2	NA	TRBV13	TRBJ2-3	TGTGCCAGCAGCCCGGGACTAGCGGGACCCACAGATACGCAGTATTTT	CASSPGLAGPTDTQYF
TRBD1	NA	TRBV28	TRBJ2-7	TGTGCCAGCATAGCCAGTACTGGGACAGGGGGATCCTACGAGCAGTACTTC	CASIASTGTGGSYEQYF
NA	NA	TRBV7-8	TRBJ2-7	TGTGCCAGCAGCCCCTTGGGGCCGGTAGGGTCCTACGAGCAGTACTTC	CASSPLGPVGSYEQYF
TRBD1	NA	TRBV6-1	TRBJ2-7	TGTGCCAGCAGGCGACAGGGTGGGACCTACGAGCAGTACTTC	CASRRQGGTYEQYF
NA	NA	TRBV2	TRBJ2-2	TGTGCCAGCAGGACTGAGGCAAATAAAGCCGGGGAGCTGTTTTTT	CASRTEANKAGELFF
TRBD1	NA	TRBV7-9	TRBJ2-1	TGTGCCAGCATTGGACAGGGGGTCGGTGAGCAGTTCTTC	CASIGQGVGEQFF
NA	NA	TRBV5-1	TRBJ1-4	TGCGCCAGCGCCCTACGGAAGGGAGTAAATGAAAAACTGTTTTTT	CASALRKGVNEKLFF
TRBD1	NA	TRBV5-1	TRBJ1-6	TGCGCCAGCAGCCTAACAGGGGGCAGTAATTCACCCCTCCACTTT	CASSLTGGSNSPLHF
TRBD1	NA	TRBV6-1	TRBJ2-3	TGTGCCAGCAGTGGGGGCGGACAGGGCGGTTGGGATACGCAGTATTTT	CASSGGGQGGWDTQYF
TRBD2	NA	TRBV19	TRBJ2-1	TGTGCCAGTAGTATCCTCCGGACTAGCGGGGGGGGCAATGAGCAGTTCTTC	CASSILRTSGGGNEQFF
TRBD1	NA	TRBV7-8	TRBJ1-4	TGTGCCAGCAGCCAGACAGGGGGAAAACTGTTTTTT	CASSQTGGKLFF
NA	NA	TRBV6-1	TRBJ1-1	TGTGCCAGCAGGCGGCGGAACACTGAAGCTTTCTTT	CASRRRNTEAFF
NA	NA	TRBV9	TRBJ2-2	TGTGCCAGCAGCGTAGGCGGAAACACCGGGGAGCTGTTTTTT	CASSVGGNTGELFF